The rows below give T cell receptor beta chains drawn from one sample of a study of T cell changes during pregnancy in multiple sclerosis. TCRdb keeps only in-frame clones here, not all; method: immunoSEQ multiplex PCR. The table records approximately 50,000 clones, approximately 90% of them present only once. Sample: CD4+ T cells from peripheral blood mononuclear cells, taken after pregnancy. Receptors were obtained from a female donor with multiple sclerosis, enrolled in a pregnancy study. Both conserved end residues are part of each CDR3. D genes are given only for firm matches.

TRBJ1-2,-,TRBV7-2,TGTGCCAGCAGTTCCAGGGTTTTTGATGGCTACACCTTC,CASSSRVFDGYTF
TRBJ2-7,TRBD1,TRBV2,TGTGCCAGCAGTGAACAGGGGGAAACCTACGAGCAGTACTTC,CASSEQGETYEQYF
TRBJ2-3,TRBD2,TRBV7-9,TGTGCCAGCAGCTCGACTAGCGGGTTCTCAGATACGCAGTATTTT,CASSSTSGFSDTQYF
TRBJ2-1,TRBD2,TRBV5-1,TGCGCCAGCAGCTTGGCCGGGGGACTAGCACATGAGCAGTTCTTC,CASSLAGGLAHEQFF
TRBJ2-2,-,TRBV18,TGTGCCAGCTCACCGGGCCTCCTGAACACCGGGGAGCTGTTTTTT,CASSPGLLNTGELFF
TRBJ1-5,TRBD1,TRBV2,TGTGCCAGCAGTGAAGACAGGGGGCATCAGCCCCAGCATTTT,CASSEDRGHQPQHF
TRBJ2-1,-,TRBV7-6,TGTGCCAGCAGCTTAAACGCTGGGGGCGAGCAGTTCTTC,CASSLNAGGEQFF
TRBJ2-1,TRBD2,TRBV18,TGTGCCAGCTCACCCCTGGGACTAGCGGGAGAGGGGAATGAGCAGTTCTTC,CASSPLGLAGEGNEQFF
TRBJ2-5,TRBD2,TRBV28,TGTGCCAGCAGGGGAACTTTAGCGGGAGACGGGACCCAGTACTTC,CASRGTLAGDGTQYF
TRBJ1-4,-,TRBV5-4,TGTGCCAGCAGCTTGGCAGGGGTTGGGGAAAAACTGTTTTTT,CASSLAGVGEKLFF